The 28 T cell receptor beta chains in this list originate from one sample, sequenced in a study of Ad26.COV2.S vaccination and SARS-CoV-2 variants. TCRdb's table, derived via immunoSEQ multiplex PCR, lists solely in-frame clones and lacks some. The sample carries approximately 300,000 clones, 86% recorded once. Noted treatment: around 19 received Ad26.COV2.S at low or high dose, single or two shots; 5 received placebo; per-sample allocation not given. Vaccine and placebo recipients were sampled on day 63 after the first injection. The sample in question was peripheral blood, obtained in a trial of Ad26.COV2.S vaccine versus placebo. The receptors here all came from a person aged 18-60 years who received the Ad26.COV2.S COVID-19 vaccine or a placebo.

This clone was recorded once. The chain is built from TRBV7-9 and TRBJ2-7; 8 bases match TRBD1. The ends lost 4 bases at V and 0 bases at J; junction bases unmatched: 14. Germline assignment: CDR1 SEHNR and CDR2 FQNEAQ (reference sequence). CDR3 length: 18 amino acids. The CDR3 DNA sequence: TGTGCCAGCAGCTGGGAAATTGGGACAGGCGGAAGCTCCTACGAGCAGTACTTC. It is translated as CASSWEIGTGGSSYEQYF.

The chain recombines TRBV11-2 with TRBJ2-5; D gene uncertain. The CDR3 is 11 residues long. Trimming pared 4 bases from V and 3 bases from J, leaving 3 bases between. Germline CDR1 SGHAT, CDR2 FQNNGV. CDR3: CASSSEETQYF. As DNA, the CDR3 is TGTGCCAGCAGCTCTGAAGAGACCCAGTACTTC.

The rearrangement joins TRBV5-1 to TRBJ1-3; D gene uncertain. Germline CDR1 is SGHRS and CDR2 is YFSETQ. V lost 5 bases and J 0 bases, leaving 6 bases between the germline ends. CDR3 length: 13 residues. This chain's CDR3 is CASRIDSGNTIYF. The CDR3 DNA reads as TGCGCCAGCAGAATTGACTCTGGAAACACCATATATTTT. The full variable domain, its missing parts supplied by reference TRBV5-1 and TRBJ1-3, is KAGVTQTPRYLIKTRGQQVTLSCSPISGHRSVSWYQQTPGQGLQFLFEYFSETQRNKGNFPGRFSGRQFSNSRSEMNVSTLELGDSALYLCASRIDSGNTIYFGEGSWLTVV.

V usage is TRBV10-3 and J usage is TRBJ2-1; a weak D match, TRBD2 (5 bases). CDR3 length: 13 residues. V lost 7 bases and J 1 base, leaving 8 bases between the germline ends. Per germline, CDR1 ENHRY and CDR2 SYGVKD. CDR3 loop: CAINRGSYNEQFF. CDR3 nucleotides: TGTGCCATCAATCGGGGTTCCTACAATGAGCAGTTCTTC.

The CDR3 loop reads CASRPNTGTGYNSPLHF. The CDR3 DNA reads as TGTGCCAGTAGGCCAAATACCGGGACAGGGTATAATTCACCCCTCCACTTT. The chain couples TRBV19 to TRBJ1-6, with TRBD1 identical over 9 bases. This CDR3 is 17 amino acids long. Germline CDR1 is LNHDA and CDR2 is SQIVND (reference sequence). V dropped 6 bases and J dropped 4; count of bases not matched to a gene: 10.

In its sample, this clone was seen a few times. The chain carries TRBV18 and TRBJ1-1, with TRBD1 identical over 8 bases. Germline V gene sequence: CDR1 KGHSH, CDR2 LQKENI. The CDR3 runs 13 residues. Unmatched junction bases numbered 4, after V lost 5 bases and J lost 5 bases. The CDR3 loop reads CASSSQGGTEAFF. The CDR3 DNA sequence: TGTGCCAGCTCATCACAGGGGGGGACTGAAGCTTTCTTT.

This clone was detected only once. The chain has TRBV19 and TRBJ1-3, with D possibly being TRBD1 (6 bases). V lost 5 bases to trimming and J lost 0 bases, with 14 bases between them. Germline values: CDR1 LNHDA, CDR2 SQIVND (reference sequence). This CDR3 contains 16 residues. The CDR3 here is CASSLRQDLSGNTIYF. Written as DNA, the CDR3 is TGTGCCAGTAGTCTAAGACAGGACCTCTCTGGAAACACCATATATTTT.

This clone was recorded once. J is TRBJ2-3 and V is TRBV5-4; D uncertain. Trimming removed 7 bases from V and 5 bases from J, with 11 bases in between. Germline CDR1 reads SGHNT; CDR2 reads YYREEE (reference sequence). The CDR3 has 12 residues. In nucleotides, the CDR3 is TGTGCCAGCTCCTCGATGGGAGATACGCAGTATTTT. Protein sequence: CASSSMGDTQYF.

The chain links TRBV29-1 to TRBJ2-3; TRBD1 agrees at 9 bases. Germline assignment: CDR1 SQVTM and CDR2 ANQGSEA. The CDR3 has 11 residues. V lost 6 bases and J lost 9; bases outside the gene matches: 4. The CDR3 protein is CSVPDRGTQYF. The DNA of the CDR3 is TGCAGCGTCCCAGACAGGGGGACGCAGTATTTT.

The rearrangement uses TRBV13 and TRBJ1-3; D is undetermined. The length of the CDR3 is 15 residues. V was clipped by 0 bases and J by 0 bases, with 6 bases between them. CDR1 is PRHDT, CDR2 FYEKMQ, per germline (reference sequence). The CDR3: CASSLGGISGNTIYF. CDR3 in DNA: TGTGCCAGCAGCTTAGGAGGGATCTCTGGAAACACCATATATTTT.

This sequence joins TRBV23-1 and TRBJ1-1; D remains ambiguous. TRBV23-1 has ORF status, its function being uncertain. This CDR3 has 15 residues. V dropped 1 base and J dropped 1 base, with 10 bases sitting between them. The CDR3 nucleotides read TGCGCCAGCAGTCAATGGGCCAGGACGAACACTGAAGCTTTCTTT. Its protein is CASSQWARTNTEAFF.

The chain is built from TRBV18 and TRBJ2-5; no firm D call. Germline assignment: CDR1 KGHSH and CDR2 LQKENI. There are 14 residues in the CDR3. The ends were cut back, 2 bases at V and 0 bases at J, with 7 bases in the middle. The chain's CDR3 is CASSPGSYQETQYF. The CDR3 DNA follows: TGTGCCAGCTCACCAGGCTCGTACCAAGAGACCCAGTACTTC. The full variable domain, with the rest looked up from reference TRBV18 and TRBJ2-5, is NAGVMQNPRHLVRRRGQEARLRCSPMKGHSHVYWYRQLPEEGLKFMVYLQKENIIDESGMPKERFSAEFPKEGPSILRIQQVVRGDSAAYFCASSPGSYQETQYFGPGTRLLVL.

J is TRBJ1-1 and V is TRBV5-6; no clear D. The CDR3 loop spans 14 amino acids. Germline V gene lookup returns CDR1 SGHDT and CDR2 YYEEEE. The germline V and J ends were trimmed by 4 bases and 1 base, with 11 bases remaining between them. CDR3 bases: TGTGCCAGCAGCATCTCCGGGAGGAACACTGAAGCTTTCTTT. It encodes CASSISGRNTEAFF.

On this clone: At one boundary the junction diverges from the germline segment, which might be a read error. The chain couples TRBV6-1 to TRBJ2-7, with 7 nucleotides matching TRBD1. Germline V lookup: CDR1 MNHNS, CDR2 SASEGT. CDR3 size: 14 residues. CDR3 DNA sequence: TGTGCCAGCAGAGAAGACAGGGTCGCCTACGAGCAGTACTTC. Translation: CASREDRVAYEQYF.

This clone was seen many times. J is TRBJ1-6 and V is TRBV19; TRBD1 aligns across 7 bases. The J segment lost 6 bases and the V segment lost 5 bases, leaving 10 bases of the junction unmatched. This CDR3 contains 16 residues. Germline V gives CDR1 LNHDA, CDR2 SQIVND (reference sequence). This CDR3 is CASSLRPRDSNSPLHF. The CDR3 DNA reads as TGTGCCAGTAGTCTACGCCCCCGGGACAGTAATTCACCCCTCCACTTT.

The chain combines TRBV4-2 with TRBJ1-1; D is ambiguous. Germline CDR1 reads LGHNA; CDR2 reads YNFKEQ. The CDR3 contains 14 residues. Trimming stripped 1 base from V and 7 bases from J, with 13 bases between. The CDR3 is CASSQGAGLVEAFF. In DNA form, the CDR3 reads TGTGCCAGCAGCCAAGGGGCAGGCTTAGTTGAAGCTTTCTTT.

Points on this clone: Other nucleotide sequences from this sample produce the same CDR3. CDR3: CASSPGSNTEAFF. CDR3 sequence (DNA): TGTGCCAGCTCACCAGGATCGAACACTGAAGCTTTCTTT. This rearrangement joins TRBV18 to TRBJ1-1; D is unresolved. The germline CDR1 and CDR2 sequences are KGHSH and LQKENI. V lost 2 bases and J 1 base, leaving 5 bases between the germline ends. The CDR3 is made up of 13 amino acids.

In DNA, the CDR3 is TGTGCCAGCATCCGGGACAGGGGGGCGAACACTGAAGCTTTCTTT. This codes for CASIRDRGANTEAFF. The gene calls are TRBV2 and TRBJ1-1; 11 nucleotides match TRBD1. There are 15 residues in the CDR3. Germline CDR1 reads SNHLY; CDR2 reads FYNNEI. With V trimmed by 7 bases and J by 1 base, 5 bases remained unmatched.

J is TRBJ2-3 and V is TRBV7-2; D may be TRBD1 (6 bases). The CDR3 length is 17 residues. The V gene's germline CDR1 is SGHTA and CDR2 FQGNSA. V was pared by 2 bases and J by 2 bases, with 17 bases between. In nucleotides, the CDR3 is TGTGCCAGCAGCTTAACCTCAACAGGGCCTTTCACAGATACGCAGTATTTT. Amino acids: CASSLTSTGPFTDTQYF.

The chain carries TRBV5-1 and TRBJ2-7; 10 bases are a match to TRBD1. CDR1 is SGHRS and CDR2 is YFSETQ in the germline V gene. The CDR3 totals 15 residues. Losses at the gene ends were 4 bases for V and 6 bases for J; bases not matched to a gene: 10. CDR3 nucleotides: TGCGCCAGCAGCCCCACCGGGACAGGGGAGGGCGAGCAGTACTTC. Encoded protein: CASSPTGTGEGEQYF.

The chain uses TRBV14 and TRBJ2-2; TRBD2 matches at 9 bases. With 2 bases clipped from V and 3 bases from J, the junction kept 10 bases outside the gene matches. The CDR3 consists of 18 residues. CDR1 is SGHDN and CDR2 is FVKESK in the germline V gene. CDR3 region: CASSQIPLAGWYTGELFF. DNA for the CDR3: TGTGCCAGCAGCCAAATTCCTCTAGCGGGGTGGTACACCGGGGAGCTGTTTTTT. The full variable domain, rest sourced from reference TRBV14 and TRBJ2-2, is EAGVTQFPSHSVIEKGQTVTLRCDPISGHDNLYWYRRVMGKEIKFLLHFVKESKQDESGMPNNRFLAERTGGTYSTLKVQPAELEDSGVYFCASSQIPLAGWYTGELFFGEGSRLTVL.

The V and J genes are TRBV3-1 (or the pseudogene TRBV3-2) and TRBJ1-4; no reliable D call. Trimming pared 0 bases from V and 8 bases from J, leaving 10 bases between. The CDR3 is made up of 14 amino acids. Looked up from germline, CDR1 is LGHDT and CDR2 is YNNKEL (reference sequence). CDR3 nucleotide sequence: TGTGCCAGCAGCCAAGAATCGGCCGCAGAAAAACTGTTTTTT. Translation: CASSQESAAEKLFF.

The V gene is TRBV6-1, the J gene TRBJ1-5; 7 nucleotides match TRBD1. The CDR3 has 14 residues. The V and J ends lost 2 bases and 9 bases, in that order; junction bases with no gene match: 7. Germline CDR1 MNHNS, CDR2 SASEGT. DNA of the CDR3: TGTGCCAGCAGTGAAATAGTAGGGGGCCGGCCCCAGCATTTT. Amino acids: CASSEIVGGRPQHF.

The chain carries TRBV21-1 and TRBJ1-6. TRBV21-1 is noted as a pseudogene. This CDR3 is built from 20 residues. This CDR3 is CASSKTPGGRAPIYNSPLHF. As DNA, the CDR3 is TGTGCCAGCAGCAAAACTCCGGGGGGACGGGCCCCGATCTATAATTCACCCCTCCACTTT.

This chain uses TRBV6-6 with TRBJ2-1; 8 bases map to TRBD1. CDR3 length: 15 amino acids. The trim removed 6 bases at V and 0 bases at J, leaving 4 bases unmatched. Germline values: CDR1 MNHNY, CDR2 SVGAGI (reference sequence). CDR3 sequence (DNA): TGTGCCAGCAGACAAGACAGGGGCTCCTACAATGAGCAGTTCTTC. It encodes CASRQDRGSYNEQFF.

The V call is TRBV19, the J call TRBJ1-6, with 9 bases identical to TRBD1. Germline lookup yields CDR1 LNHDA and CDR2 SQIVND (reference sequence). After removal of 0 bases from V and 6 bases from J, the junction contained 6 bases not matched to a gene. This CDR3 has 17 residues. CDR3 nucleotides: TGTGCCAGTAGTATAGACGCAGGGGGACAGGGTAATTCACCCCTCCACTTT. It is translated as CASSIDAGGQGNSPLHF.

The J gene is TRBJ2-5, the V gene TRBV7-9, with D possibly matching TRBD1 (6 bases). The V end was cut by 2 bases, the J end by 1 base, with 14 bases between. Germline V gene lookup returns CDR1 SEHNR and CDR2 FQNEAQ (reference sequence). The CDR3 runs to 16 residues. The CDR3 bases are TGTGCCAGCAGCTTATGGGGGCGGCCGATCCAAGAGACCCAGTACTTC. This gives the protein CASSLWGRPIQETQYF. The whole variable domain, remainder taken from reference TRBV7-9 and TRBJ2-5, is DTGVSQNPRHKITKRGQNVTFRCDPISEHNRLYWYRQTLGQGPEFLTYFQNEAQLEKSRLLSDRFSAERPKGSFSTLEIQRTEQGDSAMYLCASSLWGRPIQETQYFGPGTRLLVL.

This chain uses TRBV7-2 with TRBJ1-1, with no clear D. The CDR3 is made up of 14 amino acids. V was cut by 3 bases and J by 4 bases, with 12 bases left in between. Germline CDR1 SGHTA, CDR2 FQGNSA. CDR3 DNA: TGTGCCAGCAGCTTTAAGTGGGCAGGCACTGAAGCTTTCTTT. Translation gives CASSFKWAGTEAFF.